This T cell receptor beta chain was retrieved from a study of blood T cells in healthy people across ages (dated by TCRdb to 2015 to 2017). The study in broad terms: In model experiments, roughly one uniquely barcoded TCR beta cDNA molecule per two T cells was captured by template switching. Two additional independent replicas of 1 million unique cDNA reads from the same blood draw were analyzed for two donors (one aged 18 to 30 and one aged 80 or older). Donors of different ages were randomly distributed across sequencing lanes to avoid experimental bias. The donors were split into four age groups: young (average approximately 16 years), middle-aged (39), aged (roughly 60) and long-lived (approximately 80). Using deep sequencing normalized with unique cDNA molecular identifiers, the study measured how TCR beta repertoire diversity changes with age. The paper as a whole reports these results and caveats: Observed TCR beta diversity correlated strongly with the percentage of naive T cells measured by flow cytometry. Donor CMV infection status was unknown, potentially confounding age-related changes in expanded clonotypes. Compared with the aged group, the long-lived group had more naive CD4+ T cells, fewer expanded clones and increased TCR diversity, a pattern suggesting age selection. As age increased, observed TCR beta diversity per million T cells dropped in a roughly linear way, and a significant reduction was already evident by age approximately 40. Conclusive comparison of naive and antigen-experienced compartments was prevented by the profiling of bulk unsorted PBMCs. Estimates of total diversity from one million sequenced T cells were regarded as lower bounds and underestimates.

Reading from cysteine to phenylalanine, the CDR3 counts 17 amino acids. Just the 51-base CDR3 DNA is kept, in frame starting at base 1. The germline V gene specifies SGHDT as CDR1 and YYEEEE as CDR2. V and J are truncated by 0 bases and 3 bases respectively, leaving an intervening sequence of 17 bases. The library was prepared using 5' RACE. TCRdb shows the sequencer as Illumina HiSeq 2500. The second PCR ran for roughly 7 to 12 cycles and used a J-beta primer mix along with a sample-barcoded 5' primer. A template-switch 5' adaptor carrying 12 random nucleotides introduced a unique molecular identifier onto each TCR beta cDNA molecule. At least 2.5 million CDR3-containing paired-end reads were obtained from each sample. All of the RNA was converted into first-strand cDNA using the Mint cDNA synthesis kit, with a TRBC-specific oligonucleotide serving as the primer. Following uracil-DNA glycosylase treatment, a first 18-cycle PCR with universal primers M1SS and BC2_uni_R was performed on all cDNA. On the study's bioinformatics: Each sample was normalized by randomly selecting 1 million high-quality reads, each carrying a distinct molecular identifier. Instead of being binned into consensus sequences, reads with shared molecular identifiers were discarded. CDR3 identification, clonotype clustering and error correction used MiTCR with a Q25 quality threshold and the strictest error-elimination algorithm. Lower-bound total TCR beta diversity was estimated with a nonparametric unseen species model using Euler transformation. Using fastp trimming at Q25 and MiXCR clonotype assembly, TCRdb reanalyzed the public sequencing data and kept in-frame beta chains. Each entry merges the rows of one CDR3 protein and shows their most common DNA and genes. Clone size and V and J calls follow TCRdb, not the original study. Counted in this sample were hundreds of thousands of distinct CDR3 sequences; less than 45% of them appeared once. The biggest ten clones account for about 30% of the sample.

Systemically healthy Caucasian individuals from Russia, around 38 in total and aged about 6 to 95 years, were included as donors. Each donor gave about 11 milliliters of peripheral blood, drawn into EDTA-treated Vacutainer tubes. Ficoll-Paque density-gradient centrifugation was used to isolate PBMCs, with at least 6.5 million per sample. Total RNA was extracted from PBMCs with Trizol reagent, with at least 5 micrograms obtained per sample. The percentages of naive CD45RAhigh/CD27high T cells were determined by flow cytometry on a PBMC aliquot from every donor. The table lists this clonotype with a few counts. It has no known antigen specificity. Per-nucleotide qualities are absent, and no much larger clonotype sits a single base away.

This receptor was identified in a man older than 75 in good health. Material for sequencing was blood. This chain joins TRBV5-6 to TRBJ2-3; TRBD1 is a weak D gene call, 6 bases matching. The CDR3 is CASSLGPRDIETDTQYF. The DNA sequence is TGTGCCAGCAGCTTGGGTCCCCGGGACATAGAGACAGATACGCAGTATTTT.